The 22 T cell receptor beta chains below come from one sample, sequenced in a study of blood T cell repertoires in COVID-19. Here immunoSEQ multiplex PCR was the method, and the copy in TCRdb shows in-frame clones only, minus some. The table lists 110,000 or so clones, 80% of them singletons. Sequencing used peripheral blood. All receptors come from a human donor in a cohort sampled during active or convalescent COVID-19.

This chain uses TRBV3-1 (or the pseudogene TRBV3-2) with TRBJ1-1; D might be TRBD1 (5 bases). Germline lookup yields CDR1 LGHDT and CDR2 YNNKEL (reference sequence). V was trimmed by 1 base and J by 3 bases, leaving 9 bases between them. The CDR3 contains 14 residues. CDR3 sequence (DNA): TGTGCCAGCAGCCAAGGGGGGGGGTACACTGAAGCTTTCTTT. Its translation: CASSQGGGYTEAFF.

The chain uses TRBV6-1 and TRBJ1-5, with a possible D match to TRBD1 (6 bases). Looked up from germline, CDR1 is MNHNS and CDR2 is SASEGT. The germline V and J ends were trimmed by 2 bases and 7 bases, with 18 bases remaining between them. The CDR3 is made up of 16 amino acids. This chain's CDR3 is CASSESNGQRGQPQHF. CDR3 in DNA: TGTGCCAGCAGTGAATCTAATGGGCAAAGGGGGCAGCCCCAGCATTTT.

The chain joins TRBV11-2 to TRBJ2-1; 8 bases fit TRBD2. V gave up 2 bases and J gave up 9 bases; unmatched junction bases: 9. CDR3 size: 15 residues. CDR1 and CDR2 from the germline V gene are SGHAT and FQNNGV. CDR3 amino acids: CASSLLSGGLGEQFF. The CDR3 coding sequence is TGTGCCAGCAGCTTATTGTCGGGAGGGCTCGGTGAGCAGTTCTTC.

This clone appeared once. The chain is built from TRBV24-1 and TRBJ2-5, with 7 bases identical to TRBD2. The CDR3 extends over 16 amino acids. J lost 4 bases, V lost 3 bases, and 10 bases had no gene match. From germline, CDR1 is KGHDR and CDR2 SFDVKD. The CDR3 loop is CATSDPPSAGVETQYF. The CDR3 region has the DNA TGTGCCACCAGTGATCCCCCTTCTGCGGGAGTAGAGACCCAGTACTTC.

The V call is TRBV4-3, the J call TRBJ2-5; 14 bases are shared with TRBD2. CDR3 length: 18 residues. Per germline, CDR1 LGHNA and CDR2 YSLEER. After removal of 4 bases from V and 5 bases from J, the junction contained 12 bases not matched to a gene. The CDR3 DNA follows: TGCGCCAGCAGCCCCGGGACTAGCGGGGGTCTAGTGGTTGAGACCCAGTACTTC. This encodes CASSPGTSGGLVVETQYF.

The V call is TRBV18, the J call TRBJ2-6; D is perhaps TRBD1 (5 bases). Germline values: CDR1 KGHSH, CDR2 LQKENI. The CDR3 covers 14 residues. Trimming cost V 4 bases and J 1 base, with 5 bases left between them. The CDR3 nucleotides are TGTGCCAGCTCACAGGGGTCTGGGGCCAACGTCCTGACTTTC. Translation gives CASSQGSGANVLTF.

The rearrangement joins TRBV30 to TRBJ1-5, with unresolved D. Trimming took 8 bases from V and 1 from J, leaving 12 bases between them. The CDR3 consists of 13 residues. Germline V gene lookup returns CDR1 GTSNPN and CDR2 SVGIG (reference sequence). CDR3 protein: CAVATGSNQPQHF. The DNA for the CDR3 is TGTGCCGTGGCGACGGGGAGCAATCAGCCCCAGCATTTT.

CDR3 bases: TGCGCCAGCAGCCAAGATCTTTATTCGGGCTTAGGGGTGAATGAGCAGTTCTTC. It encodes CASSQDLYSGLGVNEQFF. J is TRBJ2-1 and V is TRBV4-1, with D possibly matching TRBD1 (5 bases). The V gene lost 0 bases and the J gene lost 7 bases, with 22 bases spanning the gap. Per the germline V gene, CDR1 is MGHRA and CDR2 is YSYEKL. The CDR3 contains 18 residues.

The V call is TRBV15, the J call TRBJ2-7; D remains ambiguous. Germline values: CDR1 LNHNV, CDR2 YYDKDF (reference sequence). With 5 bases removed from V and 0 bases from J, the gap between germline ends came to 11 bases. The CDR3 spans 14 residues. The CDR3 coding sequence is TGTGCCACCAGCGCGGCCAAAAGCTCCTACGAGCAGTACTTC. As protein: CATSAAKSSYEQYF.

The chain couples TRBV9 to TRBJ2-1; 13 nucleotides align to TRBD2. Germline assignment: CDR1 SGDLS and CDR2 YYNGEE. J gave up 8 bases and V 3 bases, and 5 bases lay outside the gene matches. CDR3 length: 15 amino acids. CDR3 in DNA: TGTGCCAGCAGCGACGGGACTAGCGGGGTTGATGAGCAGTTCTTC. Translation gives CASSDGTSGVDEQFF.

V usage is TRBV29-1 and J usage is TRBJ2-7, with D perhaps TRBD2 (5 bases). Trimming took 4 bases from V and 6 from J, leaving 19 bases between them. CDR1 and CDR2 from the germline V gene are SQVTM and ANQGSEA. The CDR3 is 14 amino acids. DNA of the CDR3: TGCAGCGTTGCTCCGGGATTTCAAGGGAGCGAGCAGTACTTC. This sequence encodes CSVAPGFQGSEQYF.

This clone was found a few times. The J gene is TRBJ2-1, the V gene TRBV20-1; the D is unclear. CDR1 is DFQATT, CDR2 SNEGSKA, per germline (reference sequence). Trimming took off 4 bases at V and 6 bases at J, with 4 bases between the two ends. This CDR3 spans 10 amino acids. CDR3 residues: CSAIFNEQFF. For the CDR3, the DNA is TGCAGTGCTATCTTCAATGAGCAGTTCTTC.

J is TRBJ1-2 and V is TRBV28, with D possibly being TRBD1 (5 bases). Trimming took off 4 bases at V and 8 bases at J, with 8 bases between the two ends. This CDR3 region has 11 residues. Germline CDR1 and CDR2: MDHEN and SYDVKM. In DNA, the CDR3 is TGTGCCAGCAGTTCAGGGCGAGGCTACACCTTC. It translates to CASSSGRGYTF.

The chain combines TRBV6-5 with TRBJ2-7; 8 nucleotides agree with TRBD2. The CDR3 spans 15 residues. The V gene's germline CDR1 is MNHEY and CDR2 SVGAGI. The trim removed 7 bases at V and 3 bases at J, leaving 11 bases unmatched. Written as DNA, the CDR3 is TGTGCCAGCAAACTAGCGGAAGAAAGGTACTACGAGCAGTACTTC. Amino acids: CASKLAEERYYEQYF.

The chain employs TRBV7-2 and TRBJ1-1; 11 bases map to TRBD1. The ends lost 1 base at V and 5 bases at J; junction bases unmatched: 3. Germline lookup yields CDR1 SGHTA and CDR2 FQGNSA. The CDR3 consists of 15 residues. CDR3 amino acids: CASSLGTGGRTEAFF. The CDR3 nucleotides read TGTGCCAGCAGCTTAGGGACAGGGGGCCGTACTGAAGCTTTCTTT.

V and J are TRBV5-7 and TRBJ1-1, with D possibly matching TRBD1 (5 bases). TRBV5-7 is treated as an ORF (open reading frame) with a function not yet certain. Trimming removed 0 bases from V and 4 bases from J, with 7 bases in between. This CDR3 has 13 amino acids. For the CDR3, the DNA is TGTGCCAGCAGCTTGGATAGGGGCACTGAAGCTTTCTTT. It is translated as CASSLDRGTEAFF.

The rearrangement links TRBV7-2 to TRBJ1-2, with D unclear. Germline V gene sequence: CDR1 SGHTA, CDR2 FQGNSA. The V gene lost 5 bases and the J gene lost 2 bases, with 18 bases spanning the gap. The CDR3 is made up of 16 amino acids. The CDR3 is CASSLFSRPANYGYTF. The CDR3 DNA follows: TGTGCCAGCAGCCTCTTCTCCCGACCAGCGAACTATGGCTACACCTTC.

The table lists this clone with a count of one. The V call is TRBV19, the J call TRBJ2-2; D gene ambiguous. CDR3 length: 15 residues. The V end was cut by 9 bases, the J end by 0 bases, with 14 bases between. Germline CDR1 LNHDA, CDR2 SQIVND (reference sequence). CDR3 in DNA: TGTGCCAGCGCAAACAGCTTACCGAACACCGGGGAGCTGTTTTTT. It codes for CASANSLPNTGELFF.

The rearrangement joins TRBV11-3 to TRBJ1-1, with 9 bases identical to TRBD1. Trimming removed 4 bases from V and 2 bases from J; junction bases left unmatched: 5. Germline values: CDR1 SGHNT, CDR2 YENEEA. The CDR3 totals 15 residues. CDR3 region: CASSSGQGSNTEAFF. The CDR3 DNA follows: TGTGCCAGCAGCTCGGGACAGGGAAGTAACACTGAAGCTTTCTTT.

The chain uses TRBV16 and TRBJ2-1; 9 bases agree with TRBD2. The CDR3 covers 16 residues. Germline V gives CDR1 KGHSY, CDR2 FQNENV. Unmatched junction bases numbered 6, after V lost 1 base and J lost 5 bases. The CDR3, as DNA: TGTGCCAGCAGCCAATTCGCGGTAGCGGGGGACAATGAGCAGTTCTTC. Translating gives CASSQFAVAGDNEQFF.

A few counts support this clone. The chain combines TRBV5-4 with TRBJ2-5; D unresolved. V gave up 4 bases and J gave up 3 bases, with 4 bases separating them. The CDR3 runs 11 residues. Looked up from germline, CDR1 is SGHNT and CDR2 is YYREEE (reference sequence). This chain's CDR3 is CASSQKETQYF. In DNA, the CDR3 is TGTGCCAGCAGCCAAAAAGAGACCCAGTACTTC.

This clone has just a few counts. This chain links TRBV9 with TRBJ2-1, with D tentatively TRBD2 (6 bases). Germline CDR1 reads SGDLS; CDR2 reads YYNGEE. The ends were cut back, 7 bases at V and 5 bases at J, with 13 bases in the middle. The length of the CDR3 is 13 residues. The CDR3 spells CASGRLGHNEQFF. The CDR3 nucleotides read TGTGCCAGCGGCAGACTAGGCCACAATGAGCAGTTCTTC. Filled out from reference TRBV9 and TRBJ2-1, the complete variable domain reads DSGVTQTPKHLITATGQRVTLRCSPRSGDLSVYWYQQSLDQGLQFLIQYYNGEERAKGNILERFSAQQFPDLHSELNLSSLELGDSALYFCASGRLGHNEQFFGPGTRLTVL.